A single TCR beta chain is shown here with its context. Its antigen has not been determined. This entry is derived from a study of cytomegalovirus exposure and HLA in healthy donors (dated by TCRdb to 2016 to 2017). For context, the study as a whole: An earlier analysis of approximately 640 of the donors reported 276 Gb of sequence data and 100 million to 130 million unique TCR beta sequences from 150 million to 200 million T cells. The number of donors typed differed by locus, with roughly 620-640 for A, B, C, DRB1 and DQB1, 522 for DQA1, about 610 for DPA1, and some 450 for DPB1. In a later analysis, previously published TCR beta repertoires from 550 to 750 donors were re-analyzed and high-resolution HLA genotyping was added so that TCR occurrence patterns could be studied. Donor age, sex, ethnicity and CMV serostatus were collected together with the repertoire data. High-throughput TCR immunosequencing, statistical association of individual TCRs with disease status, and machine learning were combined to predict cytomegalovirus infection status. The aim of the study was to test whether cataloging public T cell receptors could identify signatures of past pathogen exposure. Rather than drawing on any new phenotypic data, the later analysis identified candidate immune exposures from TCR beta sequences and the way those sequences occurred across donors. Of the roughly 400 genotyped donors, less than 90% were placed in the genetic ancestry cluster associated with self-reported Caucasian donors. In a later genetic analysis, genome-wide SNP genotypes for about three fifths of the roughly 670 donors were used, and that subset was treated as a discovery cohort. Using immunosequencing, the study profiled T cell repertoires from fewer than 700 subjects and related those repertoires to cytomegalovirus serostatus. All discovery cohort repertoires had been generated using a single sequencing platform. Besides the first cohort of roughly 660 subjects, a separate validation cohort made up of 120 or so different subjects was used. Four to six DR-DQ haplotypes were handled as single units for association and clustering because linkage in the cohort was strong. Class I and class II HLA loci were covered by the typing at four-digit resolution. An earlier analysis of around 640 of the donors used high-throughput TCR beta sequencing to judge whether each TCR beta V gene segment behaved as functional or pseudogenic. Among roughly 400 genotyped donors of the cohort, an average of approximately 240,000 unique TCR beta nucleotide sequences was sequenced per donor, of which about 18% were non-productive. An early release that covered fewer than 800 HLA-typed donors contained about 290 gigabases of sequencing data and 80 million or so unique TCR sequences.

V and J lose 5 bases and 0 bases, and a span of 8 bases separates them. CDR1 SSHAT and CDR2 FNYEAQ are derived from the germline V gene (reference sequence). Including cysteine and phenylalanine, the CDR3 has 14 amino acids. Only CDR3 DNA remains: 42 bases, in frame from the first base. The library relied on the immunoSEQ multiplex PCR assay. For the multiplex PCR, a mixture combining 60 forward primers for TCR Vbeta segments and 13 reverse primers for TCR Jbeta segments was used. The CDR3 region of rearranged TCR beta genes was amplified from genomic DNA by a multiplex PCR assay. Amplified TCR beta libraries were sequenced as 87-base-pair reads on the Illumina HiSeq System. Concerning the study's data processing: In a later analysis, approximately 74 million unique TCR beta chains were counted across the roughly 700 repertoires, and around 10 million of these chains were shared by at least two donors. A nearest-neighbor algorithm error-corrected the raw reads and collapsed the reads into unique sequences, merging closely related sequences to remove PCR and sequencing errors. CDR3 sequences were aligned to IMGT reference sequences to assign V, D and J gene segments. For a sequence to be retained, a match of at least six nucleotides to both a V gene segment and a J gene segment was required. A rearrangement was called productive if the CDR3 had no stop codons and remained in frame with V and J, and every other rearrangement was called non-productive. CDR3 was defined by IMGT convention, running from the second conserved V-encoded cysteine to the conserved J-encoded phenylalanine. In an earlier analysis of around 600 of the donors, sequences lacking an unambiguous match to a single V gene segment were excluded. An earlier analysis of several hundred of the donors called V segments functional above 56.7% productive rearrangements and segregating when the between-donor standard deviation exceeded 5%. A statistical classification framework was developed to diagnose cytomegalovirus status using the catalog of TCR beta chain sequences. In a later analysis, TCR nucleotide sequences were compared against IMGT/GENE-DB human TR gene sequences so that V and J genes could be assigned. The TCRdist pipeline was used in a later analysis to assign CDR3 sequences and most-parsimonious VDJ recombination scenarios. A later analysis defined each TCR beta chain by its CDR3 amino acid sequence plus V-gene family, and excluded reads lacking a unique V-gene family. A later analysis removed 500 to 600 highly shared, low-generation-probability nucleotide sequences to deal with suspected cross-contamination and a sequencing artifact. In a later analysis, a clonal expansion index was calculated for each public chain from normalized within-repertoire ranks of inferred template counts. Generation probabilities in a later analysis came from a VDJ recombination model fitted to out-of-frame rearrangements, and those results were checked against IGoR. Hypergeometric tests were used in a later analysis to score TCR-TCR, TCR-HLA and TCR-CMV co-occurrence, with a repertoire-size bias correction applied to the TCR pairs. False discovery rates were estimated in a later analysis by permuting HLA or CMV assignments 20 times. In a later analysis, co-occurring TCRs were grouped using DBSCAN, and TCRdist sequence similarity was added for clustering within HLA-allele-positive subsets. Repertoires with fewer than 30,000 or more than 120,000 public chains were left out of co-occurrence clustering, as were several repertoires with anomalous nucleotide sharing. Held by TCRdb, this immuneACCESS table contains in-frame sequences only and omits some clones. Under half of the omission traces to an unresolved V gene where checked; the cause of the rest is unknown. V and J calls plus clone size are reproduced from that table; the DNA served to infer D and trimming. The sample has 75,000 to 95,000 clones on record. Roughly 6% of the sample goes to the ten largest clones.

The cohort was made up of approximately 670 healthy bone marrow donors. At the time of sampling, all cohort members were nominally healthy, though unrecorded immune exposures were likely present. The donor tested CMV seropositive, placing the donor among the 290 or so seropositive members of the cohort. Every donor gave a peripheral blood sample, and the peripheral blood mononuclear cells from that sample were used for TCR beta sequencing. Genomic DNA was extracted from the blood cell samples with the Qiagen DNeasy Blood Extraction Kit. What the work shows at the level of the full study, not this receptor alone: In a later genetic analysis, a missense DCLRE1C variant was associated with V-gene and J-gene trimming of TCR beta chains, and the association was replicated in an independent cohort. Assigning TCR associations to individual alleles was difficult when HLA alleles, especially DR and DQ, strongly co-occurred. A later analysis found that TCR association rates varied across HLA loci, with DRB1 alleles showing the most associated TCRs and HLA-C alleles the fewest. Compared with equally common non-associated chains, HLA-associated TCR beta chains in a later analysis were more clonally expanded and had lower generation probabilities. Specific HLA alleles were associated with 15,000 to 20,000 TCR beta sequences at a false discovery rate of 0.05 in a later analysis. Because HLA typing was unavailable for some donors at each locus, only the typed subset was used in association tests. In both the original and validation cohorts, the classifier was reported to diagnose cytomegalovirus status with high specificity and sensitivity. In a later genetic analysis, fewer N-insertions in productive TCRs were reported among donors in an Asian-associated ancestry cluster than the 666-donor mean. Three of the identified cytomegalovirus-associated TCR beta chains were confirmed in vitro to be specific for cytomegalovirus antigens. Some IMGT-functional V segments, including TRBV6-2 and TRBV6-3, could not be distinguished by the 87-base-pair reads and were therefore excluded. Most TCR sequences were observed very rarely across donors, whereas some public TCRs were present in many individuals. A further reported finding was that TCR beta sequences accurately predicted the HLA-A and HLA-B alleles for most subjects in the first cohort. Most CMV-associated TCR beta chains appeared to be HLA-restricted in a later analysis, and the HLA associations seemed to be driven largely by CMV exposure. In an earlier analysis of about 600 of the donors, most TCR beta V segments appeared in productive rearrangements about 87% or about 30% of the time, broadly matching IMGT annotations. Only TCR beta chains were sequenced in this cohort, and the absence of alpha or paired-chain data limited detectable features. It was suggested by the authors that the approach could potentially be generalized to other disease states and immunological phenotypes. A total of roughly 160 TCR beta chains were listed by the study as associated with cytomegalovirus. Because counts were too low, some 16 rarely observed V segments, including chromosome 9 orphons, were excluded from the earlier analysis of around 590 of the donors. Roughly uniform sequencing depth across donors was assumed in presence/absence analyses, although this assumption may not hold. Several of the top co-occurrence clusters appeared to be linked to parvovirus B19, influenza, CMV and Epstein-Barr virus, according to a later analysis. For the cohort, immune exposure information was limited to CMV serostatus. A group of highly shared sequence variants was considered likely to be a technical artifact of the sequencing pipeline. Linkage disequilibrium might explain the correlated functional status among segregating V segments, but an unknown experimental factor could not be ruled out.

The TCR was taken from a girl aged 5 to 17 in good health and CMV-seropositive. The sequenced sample was PBMCs. Here the chain combines TRBV7-7 and TRBJ2-1; a weak D assignment points to TRBD1 (6 bases agree). This receptor carries the CDR3 CASSRDTSYNEQFF. The DNA is TGTGCCAGCAGCCGGGACACCTCCTACAATGAGCAGTTCTTC.